This entry describes one TCR beta chain. Its antigen is still unknown. Repertoires were generated with immunoSEQ multiplex PCR, while TCRdb's copy carries only in-frame clones and drops some. The repertoire holds over 100,000 clones, with approximately 92% as singletons. This entry comes from a study of graft-versus-host responses after intestinal transplantation. Overall study: Multivisceral, liver-intestinal, or isolated intestinal grafts were transplanted into recipients. Each patient got anti-thymocyte globulin induction, then tacrolimus and steroids for about 3 years. Whole-study findings and limits: Some GvH clones were seen earlier in gut or blood, suggesting intestinal origin. An association linked early post-transplant HvG declines with peak circulating GvH clone levels.

V lost 0 bases and J lost 1; bases outside the gene matches: 2. Germline lookup yields CDR1 SGHRS and CDR2 YFSETQ. The CDR3 consists of 15 residues. This receptor was identified in a human donor who received an intestinal transplant. The chain combines TRBV5-1 with TRBJ2-7; 9 positions agree with TRBD1. The material was unstimulated CD4+ T cells sorted from spleen or lymph node cells, obtained before intestinal transplant. As DNA, the CDR3 is TGCGCCAGCAGCTTGGGAGGGACAGGGTCCTACGAGCAGTACTTC. Amino acids: CASSLGGTGSYEQYF.